Below are 17 T cell receptor beta chains sequenced from a single sample in a study of PD-L1 blockade in urothelial cancer. The protocol was immunoSEQ multiplex PCR, while the TCRdb copy is restricted to in-frame clones and leaves out a portion. This sample has around 40,000 clones, with approximately 86% found just once. Time point meaning: peripheral blood 6 weeks after treatment start. The sample consisted of PBMCs, taken around atezolizumab (anti-PD-L1) treatment. The receptors derive from a man aged 55-75 years with urothelial cancer.

This clone was detected once. The chain couples TRBV18 to TRBJ1-1, with D perhaps matching TRBD1 (6 bases). This CDR3 has 14 residues. Trimming removed 5 bases from V and 0 bases from J, with 10 bases in between. Per the germline V gene, CDR1 is KGHSH and CDR2 is LQKENI. CDR3 nucleotides: TGTGCCAGCTCATCCGGACAGTTGAACACTGAAGCTTTCTTT. It encodes CASSSGQLNTEAFF. Together with reference TRBV18 and TRBJ1-1, the CDR3 gives the full variable domain: NAGVMQNPRHLVRRRGQEARLRCSPMKGHSHVYWYRQLPEEGLKFMVYLQKENIIDESGMPKERFSAEFPKEGPSILRIQQVVRGDSAAYFCASSSGQLNTEAFFGQGTRLTVV.

V is TRBV27 and J is TRBJ2-7, with TRBD2 matching over 7 bases. The CDR3 contains 15 residues. Germline V gives CDR1 MNHEY, CDR2 SMNVEV (reference sequence). J gave up 6 bases and V 2 bases, and 10 bases lay outside the gene matches. CDR3 sequence reads: CASSLDPSGVREQYF. The CDR3 region has the DNA TGTGCCAGCAGTTTAGACCCAAGCGGGGTTCGCGAGCAGTACTTC.

This clone was seen only once. This chain links TRBV18 with TRBJ2-7, with a tentative D call TRBD2 (5 bases). The CDR3 contains 13 residues. CDR1 KGHSH and CDR2 LQKENI come from the germline V gene. Deletions cut 6 bases from V and 3 bases from J, with 12 bases between. CDR3 sequence: CASSLGSGYEQYF. CDR3 DNA sequence: TGTGCCAGCTCGCTTGGAAGCGGCTACGAGCAGTACTTC.

V usage is TRBV7-6 and J usage is TRBJ2-6; D gene unclear. V gave up 3 bases and J gave up 2 bases, with 5 bases separating them. CDR3 length equals 14 residues. Looked up from germline, CDR1 is SGHVS and CDR2 is FNYEAQ. The CDR3 DNA reads TGTGCCAGCAGCTTTGAGGCTGGGGCCAACGTCCTGACTTTC. This sequence encodes CASSFEAGANVLTF.

V usage is TRBV7-9 and J usage is TRBJ2-2; TRBD1 matches at 10 bases. Germline loops: CDR1 SEHNR, CDR2 FQNEAQ (reference sequence). This CDR3 region has 15 residues. Trimming cost V 1 base and J 8 bases; bases outside gene matches: 4. The DNA of the CDR3 is TGTGCCAGCAGCTTAGGACAGGGGGCCGAGGGGGAGCTGTTTTTT. It codes for CASSLGQGAEGELFF.

This rearrangement joins TRBV19 to TRBJ1-4; D not certain. The CDR3 runs to 15 residues. Trimming took off 3 bases at V and 0 bases at J, with 8 bases between the two ends. Germline assignment: CDR1 LNHDA and CDR2 SQIVND (reference sequence). In DNA, the CDR3 is TGTGCCAGTAGTATTCGGGTTGCAACTAATGAAAAACTGTTTTTT. It encodes CASSIRVATNEKLFF.

This chain links TRBV2 with TRBJ2-3; 7 bases fit TRBD2. CDR1 SNHLY and CDR2 FYNNEI come from the germline V gene. J gave up 3 bases and V 6 bases, and 12 bases lay outside the gene matches. CDR3 length equals 16 residues. The CDR3 protein is CASSPRAAGDTDTQYF. The DNA for the CDR3 is TGTGCCAGCAGCCCGCGCGCGGCGGGGGATACAGATACGCAGTATTTT.

V usage is TRBV7-3 and J usage is TRBJ1-3, with D possibly TRBD1 on 6 matching bases. Trimming stripped 4 bases from V and 8 bases from J, with 12 bases between. Germline V gives CDR1 SGHTA, CDR2 FQGTGA. The CDR3 runs to 13 residues. Here the CDR3 reads CASSSIGGDTIYF. The CDR3 nucleotides are TGTGCCAGCAGCTCCATAGGGGGGGACACCATATATTTT.

This chain joins TRBV11-2 and TRBJ1-1, with 12 bases lining up with TRBD1. Germline CDR1 reads SGHAT; CDR2 reads FQNNGV. The length of the CDR3 is 15 residues. After removal of 5 bases from V and 4 bases from J, the junction contained 5 bases not matched to a gene. CDR3 sequence reads: CASSRGQGATTEAFF. DNA for the CDR3: TGTGCCAGCAGCAGGGGACAGGGGGCGACCACTGAAGCTTTCTTT. Full variable domain (outside the CDR3, taken from reference TRBV11-2 and TRBJ1-1): EAGVAQSPRYKIIEKRQSVAFWCNPISGHATLYWYQQILGQGPKLLIQFQNNGVVDDSQLPKDRFSAERLKGVDSTLKIQPAKLEDSAVYLCASSRGQGATTEAFFGQGTRLTVV.

The chain's CDR3 is CASSYSDLGKNIQYF. The CDR3 bases are TGTGCCAGCAGTTACTCCGACTTGGGCAAAAACATTCAGTACTTC. V is TRBV6-5 and J is TRBJ2-4; D call uncertain. CDR3 length: 15 amino acids. The germline V and J ends were trimmed by 0 bases and 3 bases, with 9 bases remaining between them. Germline V CDR1 and CDR2: MNHEY, SVGAGI.

The chain carries TRBV6-6 and TRBJ1-2; D may be TRBD1 (5 bases). Germline V gives CDR1 MNHNY, CDR2 SVGAGI (reference sequence). Trimming pared 7 bases from V and 5 bases from J, leaving 23 bases between. CDR3 length: 16 amino acids. This chain's CDR3 is CASTQGGQMGGYGYTF. CDR3 sequence (DNA): TGTGCCAGCACCCAGGGAGGCCAGATGGGGGGGTATGGCTACACCTTC.

This clone appeared once. The J gene is TRBJ1-1, the V gene TRBV7-2; D is possibly TRBD1 (6 bases). V gave up 5 bases and J gave up 6 bases, with 25 bases separating them. The CDR3 totals 17 residues. Germline CDR1 is SGHTA and CDR2 is FQGNSA. The CDR3 loop is CASSLKNIGWGGAEAFF. In nucleotides, the CDR3 is TGTGCCAGCAGCCTTAAAAACATAGGCTGGGGGGGCGCTGAAGCTTTCTTT.

This clone appeared a few times. This chain links TRBV5-1 with TRBJ1-2, with unresolved D. This CDR3 has 13 amino acids. CDR1 and CDR2 from the germline V gene are SGHRS and YFSETQ. Trimming left V 0 bases short and J 8 bases short, with 11 bases between. The CDR3 is CASSLAPSFGYTF. For the CDR3, the DNA is TGCGCCAGCAGCTTGGCCCCTTCTTTCGGCTACACCTTC.

The chain couples TRBV2 to TRBJ2-6, with 10 nucleotides matching TRBD1. This CDR3 comprises 18 residues. The J segment lost 0 bases and the V segment lost 6 bases, leaving 8 bases of the junction unmatched. CDR1 and CDR2 (germline): SNHLY, FYNNEI. CDR3 DNA sequence: TGTGCCAGCAGGACGGGACAGGGGAGAGTCTCTGGGGCCAACGTCCTGACTTTC. Translated, it gives CASRTGQGRVSGANVLTF.

The chain uses TRBV7-6 and TRBJ2-3; D is undetermined. The CDR3 sequence is 13 residues long. V lost 5 bases and J lost 2, with 8 bases in between. Per germline, CDR1 SGHVS and CDR2 FNYEAQ. CDR3: CASSTDNTDTQYF. CDR3 DNA: TGTGCCAGCAGCACTGACAACACAGATACGCAGTATTTT.

V gene TRBV5-6 combines with J gene TRBJ2-3; TRBD2 aligns across 10 bases. With V trimmed by 2 bases and J by 3 bases, 6 bases remained unmatched. The CDR3 covers 16 residues. Germline V gives CDR1 SGHDT, CDR2 YYEEEE. The CDR3 sequence is CASSFLAGDGTDTQYF. The CDR3 nucleotides read TGTGCCAGCAGCTTCCTAGCGGGGGATGGGACAGATACGCAGTATTTT.

J is TRBJ1-1 and V is TRBV4-3, with unresolved D. The germline gives CDR1 LGHNA, CDR2 YSLEER. The CDR3 runs to 15 residues. Trimming removed 0 bases at V and 2 bases at J, with 10 bases between. CDR3 sequence reads: CASSQDPGRNTEAFF. As DNA, the CDR3 is TGCGCCAGCAGCCAAGATCCGGGTCGCAACACTGAAGCTTTCTTT.